The rows below give T cell receptor beta chains drawn from one sample of a study of T cell responses to AZD1222 COVID-19 vaccine. Assay: immunoSEQ multiplex PCR; the TCRdb copy retains only in-frame clones and omits some. The table has 65,000 to 70,000 clones, approximately 87% seen once. Here the sequenced sample was peripheral blood, taken 28 days after the second AZD1222 dose. The source is an adult who received the AZD1222 COVID-19 vaccine. CDR3s leave out the opening cysteine and the closing phenylalanine or tryptophan.

j_call v_call cdr3_length cdr3_aa
TRBJ2-3 TRBV11-2 13 ASSLSRAGADTQY
TRBJ2-1 TRBV7-3 10 ASSAFGNEQF
TRBJ2-1 TRBV7-5 13 VRSSLPHRYNEQF
TRBJ1-5 TRBV6-1 13 ASSEFVGDNQPQH
TRBJ2-3 TRBV28 14 ASPPSGRAWADTQY
TRBJ1-5 TRBV7-2 12 ASSQGGLSQPQH
TRBJ2-5 TRBV5-1 12 ASSPQWRQETQY
TRBJ2-2 TRBV5-4 14 ASSRLAGGLSGELF
TRBJ1-2 TRBV12-3/TRBV12-4 10 ASSLWRGGYT
TRBJ1-2 TRBV3-1/TRBV3-2 11 ASSQGTEPLQS
TRBJ1-2 TRBV2 11 ASSDIANYGYT
TRBJ2-3 TRBV7-9 11 ASSFSGEDTQY
TRBJ2-2 TRBV3-1/TRBV3-2 15 ASSLGLAGAGTGELF
TRBJ1-5 TRBV6-5 10 ASGGGPKPQH
TRBJ1-1 TRBV27 12 ASSFGGGYTEAF
TRBJ2-5 TRBV5-1 12 ASRPREIQETQY
TRBJ2-7 TRBV6-2/TRBV6-3 11 ASSYRTDYEQY
TRBJ2-7 TRBV11-3 12 ASSSGSSSYEQY
TRBJ2-1 TRBV7-9 13 ASSLGLGGDNEQF
TRBJ1-1 TRBV6-6 10 ASSRGHTEAF
TRBJ1-1 TRBV10-2 10 ASSEGGDEAF
TRBJ1-5 TRBV7-8 13 ASSSRDGINQPQH
TRBJ2-3 TRBV11-3 14 ASSFGLAGGTDTQY
TRBJ2-3 TRBV11-2 9 ASATRGGTY
TRBJ1-5 TRBV5-5 14 ASSFGQPYSNQPQH
TRBJ1-2 TRBV29-1 11 SVDPRGGGEDT
TRBJ1-1 TRBV18 13 ASSPPIGMNTEAF
TRBJ2-5 TRBV27 9 ASSWGETQY